This T cell receptor (beta chain) was captured in a study of blood T cells in healthy people across ages. In its sample, this clonotype was seen a few times. This CDR3 region has 12 residues. V dropped 3 bases and J dropped 4 bases, with 7 bases sitting between them. Germline lookup yields CDR1 DFQATT and CDR2 SNEGSKA (reference sequence). The authors ran a second PCR of about 7 to 11 cycles using a sample-barcoded 5' primer and a J-beta primer mix. TCRdb processed the 5' RACE reads anew with MiXCR; each CDR3 protein has one entry. The sample has fewer than 800,000 distinct CDR3 sequences; roughly 25% are singletons. These sequences were also reported in another study, on T cells of mothers and their children.

The sequenced sample was blood. The sequence was collected from a boy aged 10-17 years in good health. The chain is built from TRBV20-1 and TRBJ1-5; D is unresolved. The chain's CDR3 is CSASTENQPQHF. In nucleotides, the CDR3 is TGCAGTGCTAGTACAGAGAATCAGCCCCAGCATTTT.